This T cell receptor beta chain was found in a study of vaccination effects on CD4 cells after COVID-19. Study-wide context: The second dose preceded post-vaccine samples by a median of 72 days.

With the ViraFEST assay, the study expanded antigen-specific CD4+ T cells using viral peptide pools, then sequenced them. A roughly 10-day culture period preceded the isolation of CD4+ T cells. Two-dose BNT162b2 or mRNA-1273 vaccination was given to participants. In the vaccine recipients, nucleocapsid antibodies were negative and there was no prior SARS-CoV-2 infection. About this clone itself: Antigen unknown.

TCRdb's table, derived via immunoSEQ multiplex PCR, lists solely in-frame clones and lacks some. The sample lists tens of thousands of clones; 55% to 75% were seen once. The sequence derives from a human donor who received a COVID-19 vaccine. The material was CD4+ T cells from PBMCs cultured with HCoV-NL63 spike peptides, obtained after COVID-19 vaccination.

In DNA, the CDR3 is TGTGCCACCAGCAGAGAGGGGGGTTACACCGGGGAGCTGTTTTTT. It is translated as CATSREGGYTGELFF. The chain links TRBV15 to TRBJ2-2; maybe TRBD2 (6 bases). The CDR3 spans 15 residues. Trimming took 0 bases from V and 3 from J, leaving 8 bases between them. Germline-derived CDR1 and CDR2 are LNHNV and YYDKDF (reference sequence).